This passage covers 22 T cell receptor beta chains from one sample sequenced in a study of T cells in Graves' hyperthyroidism and ophthalmopathy. There were TCR beta CDR3 regions amplified from RNA transcripts. First-round RT-PCR of the TCR CDR3 relied on the HTBI primer set. TCRdb independently ran MiXCR on the multiplex PCR reads; one entry per CDR3 protein. The profile shows roughly 560,000 distinct CDR3 sequences, approximately 15% of them singletons. Sequenced input: blood. These receptors all come from a woman in her 40s with Graves' ophthalmopathy.

At least ten counts were recorded for this clonotype. V and J are TRBV12-3 or TRBV12-4 and TRBJ2-7, with 7 bases that match TRBD1. Trimming at V came to 2 bases and at J to 1 base, leaving 5 bases not matched to a gene. The CDR3 is 15 residues long. CDR3 bases: TGTGCCAGCAGTTTAAGGCAGGGGGTTTCCTACGAGCAGTACTTC. Translated: CASSLRQGVSYEQYF.

The V and J genes are TRBV28 and TRBJ1-5; no firm D call. Trimming took off 10 bases at V and 5 bases at J, with 18 bases between the two ends. The CDR3 loop spans 14 amino acids. Germline CDR1 is MDHEN and CDR2 is SYDVKM. CDR3 nucleotides: TGTGCCACCGCCGGGCAGGTGCGGGATCAGCCCCAGCATTTT. Amino acids: CATAGQVRDQPQHF.

This clonotype was observed many times. This chain joins TRBV7-2 and TRBJ1-5; weak D call: TRBD1 (5 bases). V was shortened by 1 base and J by 13 bases, with 14 bases between the two germline ends. From germline, CDR1 is SGHTA and CDR2 FQGNSA. The CDR3 consists of 13 residues. CDR3 sequence (DNA): TGTGCCAGCAGCTTAGGCCCCGGGACCGATCAGCATTTT. Residues: CASSLGPGTDQHF.

This clonotype was seen at least ten times. V usage is TRBV11-2 and J usage is TRBJ1-5, with D possibly being TRBD1 (5 bases). Germline V gene lookup returns CDR1 SGHAT and CDR2 FQNNGV. V was pared by 0 bases and J by 6 bases, with 15 bases between. The CDR3 covers 16 residues. Here the CDR3 reads CASSLEGIGGVQPQHF. The CDR3 nucleotides are TGTGCCAGCAGCTTAGAAGGCATCGGGGGGGTTCAGCCCCAGCATTTT.

This clonotype was found many times. This chain uses TRBV7-9 with TRBJ1-1, with D unresolved. CDR1 and CDR2 from the germline V gene are SEHNR and FQNEAQ (reference sequence). The length of the CDR3 is 13 residues. Trimming cost V 4 bases and J 4 bases, with 10 bases left between them. The CDR3 spells CASSYMGITEAFF. The DNA of the CDR3 is TGTGCCAGCAGCTATATGGGTATCACTGAAGCTTTCTTT.

There are many counts of this clonotype. The chain carries TRBV12-3 or TRBV12-4 and TRBJ2-5; 12 positions match TRBD2. The CDR3 is 15 amino acids. With 5 bases clipped from V and 5 bases from J, the junction kept 6 bases outside the gene matches. Here the CDR3 reads CASSNRLAGVETQYF. The DNA of the CDR3 is TGTGCCAGCAGTAACCGACTAGCGGGAGTGGAGACCCAGTACTTC.

This clonotype was picked up many times. The chain employs TRBV7-8 and TRBJ2-7, with 13 bases aligning to TRBD2. Germline values: CDR1 SGHVS, CDR2 FQNEAQ. This CDR3 is built from 16 residues. The J segment lost 5 bases and the V segment lost 6 bases, leaving 10 bases of the junction unmatched. CDR3 loop: CASSYGLAGVIDEQYF. CDR3 in DNA: TGTGCCAGCAGTTACGGACTAGCGGGAGTAATTGACGAGCAGTACTTC.

This clonotype was observed at least ten times. The V call is TRBV6-2 or TRBV6-3, the J call TRBJ2-1, with TRBD2 as a possible D gene (6 bases). The V end was cut by 8 bases, the J end by 4 bases, with 15 bases between. The CDR3 contains 14 residues. Germline V gene data show CDR1 as MNHEY and CDR2 as SVGEGT. As DNA, the CDR3 is TGTGCCAGCTCCTTCCCGACTAGTTACAATGAGCAGTTCTTC. This sequence encodes CASSFPTSYNEQFF.

This clonotype came up a few times. V usage is TRBV19 and J usage is TRBJ1-1; D not resolved. The CDR3 is made up of 13 amino acids. V dropped 3 bases and J dropped 2 bases, with 7 bases sitting between them. CDR1 and CDR2 from the germline V gene are LNHDA and SQIVND (reference sequence). CDR3 amino acids: CASSIVSNTEAFF. The CDR3 DNA follows: TGTGCCAGTAGTATTGTCAGCAACACTGAAGCTTTCTTT.

The genes are TRBV10-3 and TRBJ1-5, with D possibly TRBD1 on 5 matching bases. The germline V gene encodes CDR1 ENHRY and CDR2 SYGVKD. Trimming left V 3 bases short and J 4 bases short, with 13 bases between. The CDR3 loop spans 15 amino acids. The chain's CDR3 is CAISDSGPANQPQHF. The CDR3 DNA reads as TGTGCCATCAGTGATTCGGGGCCAGCGAATCAGCCCCAGCATTTT.

A word on this clonotype: With a much larger clone just one base away, this may be a read error. The chain joins TRBV11-2 to TRBJ2-5; D unclear. CDR1 and CDR2 from the germline V gene are SGHAT and FQNNGV. The V end lost 7 bases, the J end lost 7 bases, and 13 bases lay between the germline ends. CDR3 length: 12 amino acids. The CDR3 loop is CASTLGFWTQYF. The CDR3 DNA reads as TGTGCCAGCACTCTAGGGTTTTGGACCCAGTACTTC.

The table lists this clonotype with many counts. The chain carries TRBV12-3 or TRBV12-4 and TRBJ1-5, with a weak D call TRBD1 (5 bases). V gave up 3 bases and J gave up 5 bases, with 20 bases separating them. This CDR3 has 17 residues. CDR3 nucleotides: TGTGCCAGCAGTTTCCGCCACAGGCCCGGAGGCCATCAGCCCCAGCATTTT. Protein: CASSFRHRPGGHQPQHF.

This clonotype was recorded many times. The chain joins TRBV12-3 or TRBV12-4 to TRBJ1-3, with D uncertain. With 3 bases removed from V and 3 bases from J, the gap between germline ends came to 6 bases. This CDR3 is 13 amino acids long. CDR3 in amino acids: CASSFQNGNTIYF. As DNA, the CDR3 is TGTGCCAGCAGTTTCCAGAATGGAAACACCATATATTTT.

This clonotype occurred many times. The genes are TRBV30 and TRBJ2-2, with a weak D call TRBD2 (6 bases). The CDR3 spans 11 residues. Germline V gene data show CDR1 as GTSNPN and CDR2 as SVGIG (reference sequence). V was shortened by 5 bases and J by 5 bases, with 6 bases between the two germline ends. The CDR3 sequence is CAWGGTGELFF. The CDR3, as DNA: TGTGCCTGGGGAGGGACCGGGGAGCTGTTTTTT. The whole variable domain, filled in from reference TRBV30 and TRBJ2-2, reads SQTIHQWPATLVQPVGSPLSLECTVEGTSNPNLYWYRQAAGRGLQLLFYSVGIGQISSEVPQNLSASRPQDRQFILSSKKLLLSDSGFYLCAWGGTGELFFGEGSRLTVL.

This clonotype was counted at least ten times. The chain has TRBV12-3 or TRBV12-4 and TRBJ1-5; D unclear. V was shortened by 4 bases and J by 0 bases, with 7 bases between the two germline ends. The CDR3 spans 14 residues. CDR3 DNA sequence: TGTGCCAGCAGTTCCTCTTATAGCAATCAGCCCCAGCATTTT. It specifies CASSSSYSNQPQHF.

This clonotype was recorded a few times. The chain couples TRBV29-1 to TRBJ1-1, with D tentatively TRBD1 (5 bases). This CDR3 has 13 residues. Germline V gene data show CDR1 as SQVTM and CDR2 as ANQGSEA. The V and J ends lost 8 bases and 4 bases respectively, with 17 bases between them. The CDR3 protein is CSSRAMSSTEAFF. The DNA for the CDR3 is TGCAGCAGCAGGGCCATGTCCTCCACTGAAGCTTTCTTT.

This chain links TRBV6-5 with TRBJ1-2; D remains ambiguous. The CDR3 runs to 14 residues. V shed 2 bases and J shed 6 bases, with 13 bases lying between them. Germline CDR1 reads MNHEY; CDR2 reads SVGAGI. As DNA, the CDR3 is TGTGCCAGCAGTTACGGTGCCGGGAAGGATGGCTACACCTTC. Amino acid sequence: CASSYGAGKDGYTF.

This clonotype has a handful of counts. A much larger clonotype is one base distant, so this may be a read error. This chain connects TRBV28 to TRBJ2-2; D gene unclear. Germline CDR1 MDHEN, CDR2 SYDVKM. The CDR3 totals 13 residues. Trimming removed 2 bases from V and 5 bases from J, with 6 bases in between. CDR3 sequence reads: CASSLQQTGELFF. The CDR3, as DNA: TGTGCCAGCAGTTTACAGCAAACCGGGGAGCTGTTTTTT. The whole variable domain, remainder taken from reference TRBV28 and TRBJ2-2, is DVKVTQSSRYLVKRTGEKVFLECVQDMDHENMFWYRQDPGLGLRLIYFSYDVKMKEKGDIPEGYSVSREKKERFSLILESASTNQTSMYLCASSLQQTGELFFGEGSRLTVL.

This clonotype was counted a few times. The chain carries TRBV10-3 and TRBJ2-2; possible D gene TRBD1, 6 bases. V was cut by 3 bases and J by 5 bases, with 7 bases left in between. The CDR3 length is 13 residues. Germline V lookup: CDR1 ENHRY, CDR2 SYGVKD. The CDR3 nucleotides are TGTGCCATCAGTGAAGACAGGACCGGGGAGCTGTTTTTT. Amino acids: CAISEDRTGELFF.

This clonotype was counted ten times or more. The chain carries TRBV6-4 and TRBJ2-7; D could derive from TRBD1 or TRBD2 (5 bases each). CDR1 is MRHNA and CDR2 is SNTAGT in the germline V gene. This CDR3 is 17 amino acids long. Trimming took 7 bases from V and 3 from J, leaving 25 bases between them. In DNA form, the CDR3 reads TGTGCCAGCATCGGGACCAATGCCCAATGCGAATTCTACGAGCAGTACTTC. Its translation is CASIGTNAQCEFYEQYF.

This clonotype showed up many times. The J gene is TRBJ2-4, the V gene TRBV4-1, with 9 positions matching TRBD1. Looked up from germline, CDR1 is MGHRA and CDR2 is YSYEKL. CDR3 size: 16 residues. Losses at the gene ends were 2 bases for V and 9 bases for J; bases not matched to a gene: 11. The CDR3 DNA sequence: TGCGCCAGCAGCCAATCCGACAGGGGGTTATCGGGCATTCAGTACTTC. Translation gives CASSQSDRGLSGIQYF.

DNA of the CDR3: TGTGCCAGCAGCCGGACAGGGGGCCACCAAGAGACCCAGTACTTC. Translating gives CASSRTGGHQETQYF. The rearrangement links TRBV16 to TRBJ2-5; the match to TRBD1 covers 11 bases. CDR1 is KGHSY, CDR2 FQNENV, per germline. The CDR3 has 15 amino acids. The junction had 1 base not matched to a gene; V was cut back by 4 bases and J by 0 bases.